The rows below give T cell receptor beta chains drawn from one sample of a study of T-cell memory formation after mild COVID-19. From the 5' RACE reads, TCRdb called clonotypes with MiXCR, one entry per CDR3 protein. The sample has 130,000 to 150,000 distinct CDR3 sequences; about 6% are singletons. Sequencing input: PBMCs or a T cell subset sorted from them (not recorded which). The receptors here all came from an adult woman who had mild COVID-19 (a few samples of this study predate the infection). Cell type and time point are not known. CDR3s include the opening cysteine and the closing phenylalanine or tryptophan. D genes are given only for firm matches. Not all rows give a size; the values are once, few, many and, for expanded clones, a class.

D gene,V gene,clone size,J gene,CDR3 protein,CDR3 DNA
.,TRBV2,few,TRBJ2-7,CASREDRVIEQYF,TGTGCCTCACGGGAGGACAGGGTGATCGAGCAGTACTTC
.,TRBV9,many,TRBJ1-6,CASSPRVDGYNSPLHF,TGTGCCAGCAGCCCCCGGGTTGACGGCTATAATTCACCCCTCCACTTT
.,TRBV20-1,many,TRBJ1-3,CSAPSGPRYSGNTIYF,TGCAGTGCTCCCTCCGGGCCGCGATACTCTGGAAACACCATATATTTT
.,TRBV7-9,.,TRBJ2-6,CASTLGGPTSSGANVLTF,TGTGCCAGCACCTTGGGGGGGCCCACCTCCTCTGGGGCCAACGTCCTGACTTTC
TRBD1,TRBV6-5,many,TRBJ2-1,CASSSPRDSYYNEQFF,TGTGCCAGCAGCAGCCCCCGGGACAGTTATTACAATGAGCAGTTCTTC
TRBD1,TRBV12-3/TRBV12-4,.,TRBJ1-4,CASSSGQGAREKLFF,TGTGCCAGCAGTTCGGGACAGGGGGCTCGTGAAAAACTGTTTTTT
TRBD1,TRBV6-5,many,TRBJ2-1,CASRSSTGQGNNEQFF,TGTGCCAGCAGATCTTCCACGGGACAGGGTAACAATGAGCAGTTCTTC
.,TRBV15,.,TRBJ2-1,CATSREPNSYNEQFF,TGTGCCACCAGCAGAGAACCAAACAGCTACAATGAGCAGTTCTTC
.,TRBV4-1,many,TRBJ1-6,CASTPSDRNSPLHF,TGCGCCAGCACCCCTAGCGACAGGAATTCACCCCTCCACTTT
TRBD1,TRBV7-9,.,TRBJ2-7,CASSLLDRGHEQYF,TGTGCCAGCAGCTTATTGGACAGGGGCCACGAGCAGTACTTC
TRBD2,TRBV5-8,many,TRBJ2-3,CASSAFGGLASTDTQYF,TGTGCCAGCAGCGCATTTGGGGGACTAGCGAGCACAGATACGCAGTATTTT
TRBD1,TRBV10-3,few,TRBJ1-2,CAISGGQNANYGYTF,TGTGCCATCAGTGGGGGACAGAATGCTAACTATGGCTACACCTTC
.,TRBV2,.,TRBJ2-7,CASSEYRTVNEQYF,TGTGCCAGCAGTGAATATAGGACAGTTAACGAGCAGTACTTC
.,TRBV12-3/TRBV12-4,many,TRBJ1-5,CASSLSRADQPQHF,TGTGCCAGCAGTTTATCAAGGGCTGATCAGCCCCAGCATTTT
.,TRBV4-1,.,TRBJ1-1,CASSQILRGAINTEAFF,TGCGCCAGCAGCCAGATTCTACGGGGGGCCATTAACACTGAAGCTTTCTTT
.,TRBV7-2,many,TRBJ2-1,CASSFDIYNEQFF,TGTGCCAGCAGCTTCGACATTTACAATGAGCAGTTCTTC
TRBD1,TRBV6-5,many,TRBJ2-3,CASSSWDRQDTQYF,TGTGCCAGCAGTTCTTGGGACAGGCAAGATACGCAGTATTTT
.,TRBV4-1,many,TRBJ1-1,CASSQLSRVPVVSETEAFF,TGCGCCAGCAGCCAGCTATCAAGGGTCCCAGTCGTTAGTGAGACTGAAGCTTTCTTT
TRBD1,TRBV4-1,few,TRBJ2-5,CASSQVRGTVQETQYF,TGCGCCAGCAGCCAAGTACGTGGGACAGTACAAGAGACCCAGTACTTC
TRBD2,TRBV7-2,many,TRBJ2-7,CASRRTSGSYEQYF,TGTGCCAGCAGGAGGACTAGCGGGAGTTACGAGCAGTACTTC
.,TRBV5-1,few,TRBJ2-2,CASSLARGTNTGELFF,TGCGCCAGCAGCTTGGCGCGGGGCACAAACACCGGGGAGCTGTTTTTT
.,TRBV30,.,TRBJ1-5,CAWSEGGAQPQHF,TGTGCCTGGAGTGAAGGGGGGGCCCAGCCCCAGCATTTT
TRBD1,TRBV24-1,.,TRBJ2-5,CATGTGKQETQYF,TGTGCCACGGGGACAGGGAAGCAAGAGACCCAGTACTTC
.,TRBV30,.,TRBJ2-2,CAWSEGWAGELFF,TGTGCCTGGAGTGAAGGCTGGGCCGGGGAGCTGTTTTTT
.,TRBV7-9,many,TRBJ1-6,CASSGDQNSPLHF,TGTGCCAGCAGCGGAGATCAAAATTCACCCCTCCACTTT
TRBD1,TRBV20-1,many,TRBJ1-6,CSAIDRAHNSPLHF,TGCAGTGCCATAGACAGGGCGCATAATTCACCCCTCCACTTT
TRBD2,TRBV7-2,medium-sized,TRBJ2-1,CASSPWTSVNEQFF,TGTGCCAGCAGCCCCTGGACTAGCGTCAATGAGCAGTTCTTC
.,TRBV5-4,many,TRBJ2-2,CAILAPRTGELFF,TGTGCCATTCTGGCGCCACGGACCGGGGAGCTGTTTTTT
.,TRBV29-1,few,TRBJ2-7,CSVGRSEHYEQYF,TGCAGCGTTGGGAGGTCAGAGCACTACGAGCAGTACTTC
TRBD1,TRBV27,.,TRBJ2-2,CASSDRGDTGELFF,TGTGCCAGCAGCGACAGGGGGGACACCGGGGAGCTGTTTTTT
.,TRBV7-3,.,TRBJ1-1,CASSSRLGTEAFF,TGTGCCAGCAGCTCCCGTTTGGGGACTGAAGCTTTCTTT
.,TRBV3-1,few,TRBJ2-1,CASSQAGLVPIF,TGTGCCAGCAGCCAAGCTGGACTCGTTCCGATCTTC
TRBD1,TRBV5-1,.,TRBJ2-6,CASSLAGTGMLGDNVLTF,TGCGCCAGCAGCTTGGCCGGGACAGGGATGTTGGGGGACAACGTCCTGACTTTC
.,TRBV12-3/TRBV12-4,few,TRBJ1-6,CASSLSDTINSPLHF,TGTGCCAGCAGCCTCTCGGACACGATAAATTCACCCCTCCACTTT